This T cell receptor beta chain was captured in a study of shared clonotypes between healthy human individuals. The deep-level immunoSEQ assay was used. The repertoire was sequenced with immunoSEQ multiplex PCR; TCRdb's copy has only in-frame clones and lacks some. The sample has a few million clones; approximately 96% are singletons. Healthy adults negative for HIV, lacking recent acute infections or vaccinations, served as donors. Study results and limitations: Only blood underwent sampling, and tissue repertoires likely differ.

CDR3 size: 9 residues. V lost 8 bases and J lost 12, with 11 bases in between. CDR1 and CDR2 from the germline V gene are MNHNY and SVGAGI (reference sequence). Remarks on this clone: What it binds is unknown.

The sample taken for sequencing was naive CD4+ T cells sorted from blood. Subset in this sample: CD45RA+ positively selected. This chain uses TRBV6-6 with TRBJ2-7; a weak D match, TRBD1 (5 bases). This TCR was sampled from a man aged 18 to 30 in good health. CDR3 nucleotide sequence: TGTGCCAGCCGGACAATGTGGTACTTC. It encodes CASRTMWYF.